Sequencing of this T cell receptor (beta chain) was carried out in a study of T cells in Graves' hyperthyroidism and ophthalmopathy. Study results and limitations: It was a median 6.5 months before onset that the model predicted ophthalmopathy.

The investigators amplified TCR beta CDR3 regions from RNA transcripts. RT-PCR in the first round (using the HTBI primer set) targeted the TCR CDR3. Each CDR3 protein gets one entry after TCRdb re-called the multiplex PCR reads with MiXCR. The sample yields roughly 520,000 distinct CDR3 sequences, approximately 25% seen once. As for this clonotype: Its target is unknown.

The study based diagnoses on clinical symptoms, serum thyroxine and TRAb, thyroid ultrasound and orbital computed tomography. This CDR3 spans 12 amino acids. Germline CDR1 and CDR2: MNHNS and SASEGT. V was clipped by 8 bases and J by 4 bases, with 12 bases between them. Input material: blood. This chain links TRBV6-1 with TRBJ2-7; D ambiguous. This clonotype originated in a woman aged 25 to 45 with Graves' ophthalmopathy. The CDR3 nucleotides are TGTGCCAGCCGTGGGCCCACTTACGAGCAGTACTTC. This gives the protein CASRGPTYEQYF.